This passage covers 14 T cell receptor beta chains from one sample sequenced in a study of blood T cell repertoires in COVID-19. The assay was immunoSEQ multiplex PCR, and TCRdb's table has in-frame clones only and misses some. Here the sample spans about 190,000 clones, 86% being singletons. Sequenced sample: PBMCs or T cells enriched from blood (not recorded which). These receptors originate from a woman between 25 and 40 years old who had recovered from COVID-19.

V usage is TRBV4-2 and J usage is TRBJ2-3; TRBD2 matches at 8 bases. V was clipped by 3 bases and J by 2 bases; unmatched bases: 7. The CDR3 runs to 16 residues. The germline gives CDR1 LGHNA, CDR2 YNFKEQ. The CDR3 bases are TGTGCCAGCAGCCAGGAATCAGCGGGGGCCACAGATACGCAGTATTTT. Amino acids: CASSQESAGATDTQYF.

V is TRBV18 and J is TRBJ1-1, with 8 bases that match TRBD1. Looked up from germline, CDR1 is KGHSH and CDR2 is LQKENI. This CDR3 region has 15 residues. Trimming cost V 3 bases and J 4 bases; bases outside gene matches: 7. This chain's CDR3 is CASSPEDREGTEAFF. The CDR3 DNA reads TGTGCCAGCTCACCTGAGGACAGGGAAGGCACTGAAGCTTTCTTT.

The gene calls are TRBV7-9 and TRBJ2-7; 9 bases match TRBD2. Germline V gene sequence: CDR1 SEHNR, CDR2 FQNEAQ (reference sequence). V shed 5 bases, J shed 3 bases, and the junction held 11 bases outside the gene matches. There are 16 residues in the CDR3. The CDR3 spells CASSLSTGTSYYEQYF. CDR3 DNA: TGTGCCAGCAGCCTTTCGACCGGGACTAGCTACTACGAGCAGTACTTC.

CDR3 nucleotides: TGTGCCAGCAGGGGGACAGCAGCCTACGAGCAGTACTTC. This sequence encodes CASRGTAAYEQYF. The V gene is TRBV28, the J gene TRBJ2-7; 7 bases match TRBD1. The J segment lost 2 bases and the V segment lost 6 bases, leaving 4 bases of the junction unmatched. The CDR3 extends over 13 amino acids. The germline V gene encodes CDR1 MDHEN and CDR2 SYDVKM.

This chain uses TRBV5-5 with TRBJ1-5, with 7 bases aligning to TRBD1. Per the germline V gene, CDR1 is SGHKS and CDR2 is YYEKEE (reference sequence). Losses at the gene ends were 2 bases for V and 3 bases for J; bases not matched to a gene: 8. The CDR3 contains 16 residues. CDR3 protein: CASSLTGVRVNQPQHF. The CDR3 DNA sequence: TGTGCCAGCAGCTTAACAGGGGTTCGAGTCAATCAGCCCCAGCATTTT.

The rearrangement links TRBV9 to TRBJ2-7; tentatively, D is TRBD2 (5 bases). V dropped 3 bases and J dropped 3 bases, with 13 bases sitting between them. Germline CDR1 reads SGDLS; CDR2 reads YYNGEE. The CDR3 covers 14 residues. This CDR3 reads CASSGGRGNYEQYF. The CDR3 coding sequence is TGTGCCAGCAGCGGAGGCAGAGGGAACTACGAGCAGTACTTC.

For the CDR3, the DNA is TGTGCCAGTAGCCTTAGCGGGTCGGGCGATGAGCAGTTCTTC. Translation: CASSLSGSGDEQFF. The V and J genes are TRBV19 and TRBJ2-1; 7 bases match TRBD2. J gave up 8 bases and V 6 bases, and 10 bases lay outside the gene matches. The CDR3 runs to 14 residues. Germline CDR1 is LNHDA and CDR2 is SQIVND (reference sequence).

This chain joins TRBV10-3 and TRBJ2-1; the match to TRBD2 covers 11 bases. This CDR3 region has 14 residues. Germline loops: CDR1 ENHRY, CDR2 SYGVKD. CDR3 DNA: TGTGCATCGAGAGCACTAGCGGGAGCCCATGAGCAGTTCTTC. Its protein product is CASRALAGAHEQFF.

V is TRBV6-6 and J is TRBJ1-2; perhaps TRBD1 as D (5 bases). Trimming stripped 2 bases from V and 0 bases from J, with 10 bases between. Germline V gene lookup returns CDR1 MNHNY and CDR2 SVGAGI (reference sequence). This CDR3 spans 15 amino acids. The CDR3 protein is CASSYIGAANYGYTF. CDR3 sequence (DNA): TGTGCCAGCAGTTACATTGGGGCAGCTAACTATGGCTACACCTTC.

The rearrangement links TRBV20-1 to TRBJ2-3, with a weak D call TRBD2 (6 bases). V lost 3 bases and J 0 bases, leaving 19 bases between the germline ends. Germline V gene sequence: CDR1 DFQATT, CDR2 SNEGSKA (reference sequence). The CDR3 contains 17 residues. CDR3 sequence reads: CSASTLRRGTSTDTQYF. CDR3 DNA: TGCAGTGCTAGTACCCTGAGACGCGGGACTAGCACAGATACGCAGTATTTT.

V gene TRBV4-2 combines with J gene TRBJ2-4, with TRBD1 as a possible D gene (6 bases). Looked up from germline, CDR1 is LGHNA and CDR2 is YNFKEQ. The CDR3 loop spans 16 amino acids. Trimming pared 1 base from V and 8 bases from J, leaving 18 bases between. CDR3 residues: CASSQVPQVGGDIQYF. For the CDR3, the DNA is TGTGCCAGCAGCCAAGTTCCTCAAGTAGGGGGAGACATTCAGTACTTC.

The rearrangement joins TRBV11-3 to TRBJ2-7; D possibly corresponds to TRBD2 (6 bases). Germline V gives CDR1 SGHNT, CDR2 YENEEA. Trimming pared 3 bases from V and 2 bases from J, leaving 8 bases between. The CDR3 length is 13 residues. The CDR3 protein is CASSLGGPYEQYF. The CDR3 coding sequence is TGTGCCAGCAGCTTGGGGGGACCCTACGAGCAGTACTTC.

The chain employs TRBV3-1 (or the pseudogene TRBV3-2) and TRBJ1-6; a possible D gene is TRBD1 (5 bases). The CDR3 contains 18 residues. Looked up from germline, CDR1 is LGHDT and CDR2 is YNNKEL (reference sequence). The V end was cut by 0 bases, the J end by 0 bases, with 12 bases between. CDR3 protein: CASSQDREPSSYNSPLHF. CDR3 nucleotide sequence: TGTGCCAGCAGCCAAGACAGGGAACCGAGCTCCTATAATTCACCCCTCCACTTT.

The CDR3 protein is CASTPIRSSYEQYF. In DNA form, the CDR3 reads TGTGCCAGCACCCCTATTCGTAGCTCCTACGAGCAGTACTTC. The chain combines TRBV25-1 with TRBJ2-7; D is unclear. Trimming removed 7 bases at V and 0 bases at J, with 13 bases between. Germline CDR1 is MGHDK and CDR2 is SYGVNS. The CDR3 loop spans 14 amino acids.